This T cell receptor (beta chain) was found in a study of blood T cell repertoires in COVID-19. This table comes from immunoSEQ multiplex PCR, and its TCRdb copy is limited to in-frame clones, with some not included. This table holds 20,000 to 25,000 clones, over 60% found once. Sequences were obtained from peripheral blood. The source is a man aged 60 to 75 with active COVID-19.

CDR3 region: CASGRGTGYQETQYF. DNA for the CDR3: TGTGCCAGCGGGAGAGGGACAGGGTACCAAGAGACCCAGTACTTC. The chain recombines TRBV21-1 with TRBJ2-5; TRBD1 was called by the table and not checked on the DNA. TRBV21-1 is given as a pseudogene. This CDR3 has 15 residues.